This entry lists 32 T cell receptor beta chains sequenced from one sample in a study of blood T cell repertoires in COVID-19. Clones were sequenced by immunoSEQ multiplex PCR, and TCRdb holds only the in-frame ones, with some missing. The table includes about 200,000 clones, more than 80% detected once. The source material was PBMCs or T cells enriched from blood (not recorded which). The receptors derive from a man aged 30-40 years who had recovered from COVID-19.

The rearrangement links TRBV11-2 to TRBJ2-7, with 14 nucleotides matching TRBD2. The CDR3 runs 16 residues. Trimming took 4 bases from V and 5 from J; bases not matched to a gene: 7. Germline V lookup: CDR1 SGHAT, CDR2 FQNNGV. In DNA form, the CDR3 reads TGTGCCAGCAGCTCCCTGACTAGCGGGGGGGCCCACGAGCAGTACTTC. It yields the protein CASSSLTSGGAHEQYF.

The chain carries TRBV18 and TRBJ1-1; D is unclear. This CDR3 is 13 amino acids long. Per germline, CDR1 KGHSH and CDR2 LQKENI. V was trimmed by 6 bases and J by 1 base, leaving 9 bases between them. The DNA of the CDR3 is TGTGCCAGCTCGCCGATAGAGAACACTGAAGCTTTCTTT. Its translation is CASSPIENTEAFF. The variable domain in full, with the rest retrieved from reference TRBV18 and TRBJ1-1, is NAGVMQNPRHLVRRRGQEARLRCSPMKGHSHVYWYRQLPEEGLKFMVYLQKENIIDESGMPKERFSAEFPKEGPSILRIQQVVRGDSAAYFCASSPIENTEAFFGQGTRLTVV.

The genes are TRBV19 and TRBJ1-1; 8 bases map to TRBD1. The germline CDR1 and CDR2 sequences are LNHDA and SQIVND (reference sequence). V shed 3 bases and J 3 bases; nucleotides not matched to a gene: 9. CDR3 length equals 16 residues. Here the CDR3 DNA reads TGTGCCAGTAGTATCAGCCCAACAGGGGGATACACTGAAGCTTTCTTT. Translating it yields CASSISPTGGYTEAFF.

This chain connects TRBV30 to TRBJ1-2; 12 nucleotides agree with TRBD1. The CDR3 loop spans 16 amino acids. The germline gives CDR1 GTSNPN, CDR2 SVGIG (reference sequence). V lost 4 bases, J lost 7 bases, and 13 bases stayed unmatched. The CDR3: CAWTRDRGRGEGGYTF. The CDR3 nucleotides are TGTGCCTGGACTAGGGACAGGGGGCGAGGGGAGGGTGGCTACACCTTC.

The chain uses TRBV24-1 and TRBJ1-5; D is possibly TRBD1 (5 bases). This CDR3 contains 17 residues. The V and J ends lost 4 bases and 2 bases respectively, with 17 bases between them. Germline V gene lookup returns CDR1 KGHDR and CDR2 SFDVKD. CDR3 protein: CATSDPRGTGGNQPQHF. The CDR3, as DNA: TGTGCCACCAGTGACCCCCGCGGGACGGGGGGCAATCAGCCCCAGCATTTT.

J is TRBJ2-1 and V is TRBV10-3, with 13 bases lining up with TRBD2. Germline V gene data show CDR1 as ENHRY and CDR2 as SYGVKD. The CDR3 extends over 15 amino acids. The ends lost 4 bases at V and 5 bases at J; junction bases unmatched: 2. In nucleotides, the CDR3 is TGTGCCATCAGTGCCGGACTAGCGGGAGACAATGAGCAGTTCTTC. It specifies CAISAGLAGDNEQFF.

The chain recombines TRBV6-8 with TRBJ2-1; TRBD2 aligns across 7 bases. Per germline, CDR1 MNHGY and CDR2 SAAAGT. The J segment lost 2 bases and the V segment lost 0 bases, leaving 16 bases of the junction unmatched. The CDR3 runs to 20 residues. The CDR3 here is CASSYSREREPLNTYNEQFF. In nucleotides, the CDR3 is TGTGCCAGCAGTTACTCGAGGGAGCGGGAACCTCTGAATACCTACAATGAGCAGTTCTTC.

CDR3 sequence (DNA): TGTGCCAGCTCACCACCGGGGGGTTTGGGCACTGAAGCTTTCTTT. This encodes CASSPPGGLGTEAFF. This chain joins TRBV18 and TRBJ1-1, with a weak D call TRBD1 (5 bases). This CDR3 contains 15 residues. Trimming took off 0 bases at V and 4 bases at J, with 12 bases between the two ends. The germline V gene has CDR1 KGHSH and CDR2 LQKENI.

This clone was found once. The gene calls are TRBV3-1 (or the pseudogene TRBV3-2) and TRBJ2-2; no firm D call. The germline V and J ends were trimmed by 1 base and 0 bases, with 21 bases remaining between them. The CDR3 spans 20 residues. Germline values: CDR1 LGHDT, CDR2 YNNKEL (reference sequence). The CDR3 DNA sequence: TGTGCCAGCAGCCAAGTTTATGGTCATATCCTAAAGCCGAACACCGGGGAGCTGTTTTTT. The encoded protein is CASSQVYGHILKPNTGELFF.

This chain links TRBV5-8 with TRBJ1-6; D uncertain. Germline lookup yields CDR1 SGHTS and CDR2 YDEGEE. The CDR3 totals 16 residues. The ends were cut back, 4 bases at V and 0 bases at J, with 11 bases in the middle. The CDR3 spells CASSAGESSYNSPLHF. CDR3 sequence (DNA): TGTGCCAGCAGCGCCGGGGAGAGCTCCTATAATTCACCCCTCCACTTT.

This chain joins TRBV19 and TRBJ1-6, with D uncertain. CDR3 size: 14 residues. CDR1 is LNHDA and CDR2 is SQIVND in the germline V gene (reference sequence). V shed 9 bases and J shed 10 bases, with 19 bases lying between them. The CDR3 loop reads CASSREGLRSPLHF. The CDR3 DNA follows: TGTGCCAGCAGTCGAGAGGGTTTGAGGTCACCCCTCCACTTT.

The chain links TRBV6-6 to TRBJ2-5; 7 bases align to TRBD1. V shed 3 bases and J 1 base; nucleotides not matched to a gene: 8. The CDR3 totals 16 residues. In germline, CDR1 is MNHNY, CDR2 SVGAGI (reference sequence). Here the CDR3 reads CASSYLQGIGQETQYF. CDR3 in DNA: TGTGCCAGCAGTTATCTACAGGGGATAGGCCAAGAGACCCAGTACTTC.

This clone was counted between two and nine times. The chain couples TRBV7-9 to TRBJ2-3; 7 bases map to TRBD2. This CDR3 region has 15 residues. Germline loops: CDR1 SEHNR, CDR2 FQNEAQ (reference sequence). Germline trimming cut 0 bases from V and 0 bases from J; bases unmatched to any gene: 0. The chain's CDR3 is CASSLASGSTDTQYF. The CDR3 nucleotides read TGTGCCAGCAGCTTAGCTAGCGGGAGCACAGATACGCAGTATTTT.

The V call is TRBV5-4, the J call TRBJ1-3; perhaps TRBD1 as D (6 bases). This CDR3 comprises 16 residues. V was pared by 4 bases and J by 3 bases, with 17 bases between. Germline V gene sequence: CDR1 SGHNT, CDR2 YYREEE (reference sequence). The CDR3 reads CASSRDIPAGGNTIYF. The CDR3 DNA reads TGTGCCAGCAGCAGGGACATACCCGCCGGTGGAAACACCATATATTTT. The full variable domain, rest sourced from reference TRBV5-4 and TRBJ1-3, is ETGVTQSPTHLIKTRGQQVTLRCSSQSGHNTVSWYQQALGQGPQFIFQYYREEENGRGNFPPRFSGLQFPNYSSELNVNALELDDSALYLCASSRDIPAGGNTIYFGEGSWLTVV.

Only one count was recorded for this clone. The chain links TRBV14 to TRBJ2-1; D not resolved. CDR3 size: 13 residues. V was pared by 0 bases and J by 3 bases, with 3 bases between. CDR1 is SGHDN, CDR2 FVKESK, per germline. In DNA, the CDR3 is TGTGCCAGCAGCCAAGATTACTACAATGAGCAGTTCTTC. It codes for CASSQDYYNEQFF.

V usage is TRBV4-3 and J usage is TRBJ2-3; 7 positions match TRBD1. The trim removed 0 bases at V and 4 bases at J, leaving 10 bases unmatched. Germline CDR1 reads LGHNA; CDR2 reads YSLEER. The CDR3 runs 17 residues. CDR3 protein: CASSQDLQGDWSDTQYF. CDR3 nucleotide sequence: TGCGCCAGCAGCCAAGATCTCCAGGGGGATTGGTCAGATACGCAGTATTTT.

V gene TRBV7-8 combines with J gene TRBJ2-3; no clear D gene. The V and J ends lost 0 bases and 0 bases respectively, with 7 bases between them. Germline values: CDR1 SGHVS, CDR2 FQNEAQ. The CDR3 runs to 15 residues. The CDR3 loop is CASSLAFTSTDTQYF. The CDR3 DNA reads as TGTGCCAGCAGCTTAGCATTTACTAGCACAGATACGCAGTATTTT.

The chain employs TRBV4-3 and TRBJ2-1; 9 bases map to TRBD2. With V trimmed by 0 bases and J by 7 bases, 10 bases remained unmatched. The CDR3 runs 17 residues. Germline V gene lookup returns CDR1 LGHNA and CDR2 YSLEER. In DNA, the CDR3 is TGCGCCAGCAGCCAAGAGGTAGCGGGAGTATTCGGAAATGAGCAGTTCTTC. Protein product: CASSQEVAGVFGNEQFF.

The chain uses TRBV18 and TRBJ1-2, with 7 bases lining up with TRBD1. CDR1 and CDR2 (germline): KGHSH, LQKENI. This CDR3 has 14 amino acids. After removal of 2 bases from V and 8 bases from J, the junction contained 8 bases not matched to a gene. This chain's CDR3 is CASSPTRQGKGYTF. DNA of the CDR3: TGTGCCAGCTCACCAACCCGACAGGGAAAAGGCTACACCTTC.

The V call is TRBV29-1, the J call TRBJ2-5; D gene ambiguous. Trimming removed 4 bases at V and 1 base at J, with 10 bases between. Germline V gene lookup returns CDR1 SQVTM and CDR2 ANQGSEA. The length of the CDR3 is 13 residues. CDR3 sequence: CSVGWQIQETQYF. The DNA for the CDR3 is TGCAGCGTTGGTTGGCAGATCCAAGAGACCCAGTACTTC.

The CDR3 DNA follows: TGTGCCAGCAGCCCCCAGAAGGGGGAGCAGTACTTC. Its translation: CASSPQKGEQYF. The gene calls are TRBV7-2 and TRBJ2-7; a possible D gene is TRBD1 (5 bases). The germline V gene encodes CDR1 SGHTA and CDR2 FQGNSA. Trimming took 5 bases from V and 7 from J, leaving 12 bases between them. The CDR3 totals 12 residues. The full variable domain, its missing parts supplied by reference TRBV7-2 and TRBJ2-7, is GAGVSQSPSNKVTEKGKDVELRCDPISGHTALYWYRQSLGQGLEFLIYFQGNSAPDKSGLPSDRFSAERTGGSVSTLTIQRTQQEDSAVYLCASSPQKGEQYFGPGTRLTVT.

The rearrangement uses TRBV5-1 and TRBJ1-2; 10 bases line up with TRBD1. Germline trimming cut 3 bases from V and 5 bases from J; bases unmatched to any gene: 10. This CDR3 has 16 amino acids. Looked up from germline, CDR1 is SGHRS and CDR2 is YFSETQ. CDR3 coding DNA: TGCGCCAGCAGCTACTCCCGGGACAGGGGAGAGTATGGCTACACCTTC. The encoded protein is CASSYSRDRGEYGYTF.

V usage is TRBV9 and J usage is TRBJ2-3; possible D gene TRBD1, 7 bases. Germline values: CDR1 SGDLS, CDR2 YYNGEE. The CDR3 extends over 16 amino acids. With 4 bases removed from V and 4 bases from J, the gap between germline ends came to 19 bases. CDR3 in DNA: TGTGCCAGCAGCCCTGGCACAGGGGACTTAGCAGATACGCAGTATTTT. This encodes CASSPGTGDLADTQYF.

The rearrangement uses TRBV2 and TRBJ1-4, with a weak D call TRBD1 (6 bases). The CDR3 sequence is 17 residues long. Germline-derived CDR1 and CDR2 are SNHLY and FYNNEI. Trimming removed 6 bases at V and 0 bases at J, with 17 bases between. The CDR3 coding sequence is TGTGCCAGCAGGAGGACAGTCAGCACGACAACTAATGAAAAACTGTTTTTT. Translated: CASRRTVSTTTNEKLFF.

The V and J genes are TRBV6-5 and TRBJ1-1, with D perhaps TRBD1 (6 bases). CDR3 length: 14 amino acids. Germline CDR1 is MNHEY and CDR2 is SVGAGI. Trimming cost V 5 bases and J 3 bases, with 13 bases left between them. CDR3 sequence (DNA): TGTGCCAGCAGTAAACAGGGTAGTTACACTGAAGCTTTCTTT. This codes for CASSKQGSYTEAFF.

V gene TRBV30 combines with J gene TRBJ2-7, with TRBD2 as a possible D gene (6 bases). CDR1 GTSNPN and CDR2 SVGIG come from the germline V gene (reference sequence). V was shortened by 3 bases and J by 5 bases, with 11 bases between the two germline ends. The length of the CDR3 is 12 residues. The CDR3 region is CAWSLGTHEQYF. CDR3 nucleotide sequence: TGTGCCTGGAGCCTCGGGACTCACGAGCAGTACTTC.

The chain joins TRBV2 to TRBJ1-1, with 7 bases lining up with TRBD1. This CDR3 has 15 amino acids. Germline assignment: CDR1 SNHLY and CDR2 FYNNEI. V lost 6 bases to trimming and J lost 0 bases; unmatched junction nucleotides: 7. CDR3 DNA: TGTGCCAGCAGGGGGCGGACAGGACTGAACACTGAAGCTTTCTTT. Its protein is CASRGRTGLNTEAFF.

The chain uses TRBV27 and TRBJ2-7; 7 nucleotides agree with TRBD2. The CDR3 is made up of 14 amino acids. V gave up 7 bases and J gave up 3 bases; unmatched junction bases: 9. Germline values: CDR1 MNHEY, CDR2 SMNVEV (reference sequence). The CDR3 here is CASKSLAERYEQYF. In nucleotides, the CDR3 is TGTGCCAGCAAGAGTCTAGCGGAACGCTACGAGCAGTACTTC.

The chain has TRBV12-3 or TRBV12-4 and TRBJ1-6; D is undetermined. Between the trimmed V and J ends, which lost 5 bases and 8 bases, there was a span of 7 bases. The CDR3 covers 12 residues. CDR3 DNA: TGTGCCAGCAGTCCTTCGGATTCACCCCTCCACTTT. Its protein is CASSPSDSPLHF.

DNA of the CDR3: TGTGCCACCCACACTAGCGGGATCTACGAGCAGTACTTC. This gives the protein CATHTSGIYEQYF. This rearrangement joins TRBV6-5 to TRBJ2-7; 10 bases are shared with TRBD2. This CDR3 has 13 amino acids. Germline CDR1 and CDR2: MNHEY and SVGAGI. J lost 3 bases, V lost 10 bases, and 6 bases had no gene match.

The chain has TRBV5-5 and TRBJ1-1, with a tentative D call TRBD1 (5 bases). The germline V and J ends were trimmed by 4 bases and 4 bases, with 17 bases remaining between them. Looked up from germline, CDR1 is SGHKS and CDR2 is YYEKEE (reference sequence). CDR3 length: 15 amino acids. The CDR3 nucleotides read TGTGCCAGCAGCGAGCAGGGAGGAGGAAGCACTGAAGCTTTCTTT. This sequence encodes CASSEQGGGSTEAFF.

For the CDR3, the DNA is TGTGCTAGTGGTTTGGTAGGGGGATTCAGGGGTTCCACAGATACGCAGTATTTT. This encodes CASGLVGGFRGSTDTQYF. The chain links TRBV12-5 to TRBJ2-3, with a weak D call TRBD1 (6 bases). The CDR3 runs 18 residues. Deletions cut 0 bases from V and 2 bases from J, with 18 bases between. CDR1 is LGHNT and CDR2 is FRNRAP in the germline V gene.